One and the same sample provided the 23 T cell receptor beta chains below, sequenced in a study of blood T cell repertoires in COVID-19. Only in-frame clones appear in the TCRdb table, and some are missing; sequencing was by immunoSEQ multiplex PCR. The data hold about 26,000 clones, with approximately 64% observed a single time. Sequencing input: peripheral blood. The receptors were gathered from a man in his sixties with active or convalescent COVID-19.

The chain links TRBV27 to TRBJ1-4; D is undetermined. Germline CDR1 MNHEY, CDR2 SMNVEV (reference sequence). This CDR3 has 16 amino acids. Trimming shortened V by 5 bases and J by 8 bases, and 21 bases separated the two germline ends. This CDR3 is CASSPLVLGGVEKLFF. DNA of the CDR3: TGTGCCAGCAGTCCCCTAGTGTTGGGAGGTGTAGAAAAACTGTTTTTT.

The gene calls are TRBV25-1 and TRBJ2-7; possibly TRBD1 for D (6 bases). Trimming removed 10 bases from V and 0 bases from J, with 13 bases in between. Per germline, CDR1 MGHDK and CDR2 SYGVNS. The CDR3 is 13 residues long. As DNA, the CDR3 is TGTGCCACCCAGGGGCGGCGCTCCTACGAGCAGTACTTC. It codes for CATQGRRSYEQYF.

This sequence joins TRBV6-5 and TRBJ2-5; TRBD1 agrees at 7 bases. In germline, CDR1 is MNHEY, CDR2 SVGAGI. Trimming at V came to 0 bases and at J to 1 base, leaving 2 bases not matched to a gene. CDR3 length equals 15 residues. The CDR3 reads CASSYSTGSQETQYF. The CDR3 nucleotides read TGTGCCAGCAGTTACTCGACAGGGTCCCAAGAGACCCAGTACTTC.

The J gene is TRBJ1-2, the V gene TRBV6-5, with D unresolved. Germline assignment: CDR1 MNHEY and CDR2 SVGAGI. This CDR3 is 13 amino acids long. V shed 8 bases and J shed 1 base, with 11 bases lying between them. The CDR3 loop is CASSVSSNYGYTF. CDR3 sequence (DNA): TGTGCCAGCTCGGTTAGCAGTAACTATGGCTACACCTTC.

This CDR3 is CASRGTGVYGYTF. The CDR3, as DNA: TGTGCCAGCAGGGGGACAGGGGTCTATGGCTACACCTTC. The chain is built from TRBV12-3 or TRBV12-4 and TRBJ1-2, with TRBD1 matching 10 bases. The CDR3 is 13 residues long. The trim removed 6 bases at V and 4 bases at J, leaving 2 bases unmatched.

The chain joins TRBV30 to TRBJ2-3; 11 bases line up with TRBD2. The V and J ends lost 6 bases and 0 bases, in that order; junction bases with no gene match: 5. CDR3 length equals 15 residues. Germline loops: CDR1 GTSNPN, CDR2 SVGIG (reference sequence). The CDR3 region has the DNA TGTGCCTGTACTAGCGGGAGTCTTAGCACAGATACGCAGTATTTT. Translation: CACTSGSLSTDTQYF.

The chain combines TRBV5-4 with TRBJ2-1; TRBD2 agrees at 9 bases. The CDR3 has 15 amino acids. CDR1 is SGHNT and CDR2 is YYREEE in the germline V gene (reference sequence). Germline trimming cut 2 bases from V and 9 bases from J; bases unmatched to any gene: 9. The CDR3 DNA is TGTGCCAGCAGCTTTTTAGCGGGAGATTGGAGTGAGCAGTTCTTC. It specifies CASSFLAGDWSEQFF.

V is TRBV5-1 and J is TRBJ2-3; 8 bases are a match to TRBD2. Germline V CDR1 and CDR2: SGHRS, YFSETQ. The CDR3 covers 15 residues. Germline trimming cut 5 bases from V and 6 bases from J; bases unmatched to any gene: 11. CDR3 sequence: CASSVQRGLGDTQYF. CDR3 DNA: TGCGCCAGCAGTGTCCAGCGGGGGCTCGGGGATACGCAGTATTTT.

This clone was seen only a few times. This chain links TRBV6-4 with TRBJ1-1, with D unresolved. Germline assignment: CDR1 MRHNA and CDR2 SNTAGT. V was trimmed by 1 base and J by 7 bases, leaving 7 bases between them. This CDR3 comprises 12 residues. The CDR3 sequence: CASSDWEDEAFF. The CDR3 DNA reads as TGTGCCAGCAGTGACTGGGAGGATGAAGCTTTCTTT.

In DNA, the CDR3 is TGTGCCTGGAAGTTTTCCGTCACAGGGAGAAGTAGGGGGAACACTGAAGCTTTCTTT. It encodes CAWKFSVTGRSRGNTEAFF. The chain is built from TRBV30 and TRBJ1-1, with D possibly TRBD1 on 6 matching bases. This CDR3 contains 19 residues. Trimming left V 4 bases short and J 1 base short, with 28 bases between. Germline V gene sequence: CDR1 GTSNPN, CDR2 SVGIG (reference sequence).

The chain carries TRBV7-3 and TRBJ2-1; D is ambiguous. Per the germline V gene, CDR1 is SGHTA and CDR2 is FQGTGA. This CDR3 has 12 residues. Trimming took off 2 bases at V and 7 bases at J, with 6 bases between the two ends. The CDR3 sequence: CASSLYGNEQFF. The CDR3 nucleotides are TGTGCCAGCAGCTTATACGGGAATGAGCAGTTCTTC. The full variable domain, with the rest looked up from reference TRBV7-3 and TRBJ2-1, is GAGVSQTPSNKVTEKGKYVELRCDPISGHTALYWYRQSLGQGPEFLIYFQGTGAADDSGLPNDRFFAVRPEGSVSTLKIQRTERGDSAVYLCASSLYGNEQFFGPGTRLTVL.

This rearrangement joins TRBV3-1 (or the pseudogene TRBV3-2) to TRBJ2-3; 7 positions agree with TRBD2. This CDR3 has 15 residues. The germline gives CDR1 LGHDT, CDR2 YNNKEL (reference sequence). V gave up 4 bases and J gave up 1 base; unmatched junction bases: 5. The CDR3 sequence: CASSPRAGGTDTQYF. The CDR3 region has the DNA TGTGCCAGCAGCCCGAGGGCGGGAGGCACAGATACGCAGTATTTT.

This clone showed up just a few times. V is TRBV27 and J is TRBJ2-7; the match to TRBD2 covers 14 bases. Unmatched junction bases numbered 3, after V lost 11 bases and J lost 3 bases. Germline lookup yields CDR1 MNHEY and CDR2 SMNVEV (reference sequence). The CDR3 consists of 13 residues. The CDR3 reads CAAGTSGSYEQYF. Here the CDR3 DNA reads TGTGCCGCGGGGACTAGCGGGAGCTACGAGCAGTACTTC.

This chain connects TRBV10-1 to TRBJ1-5; D is unclear. CDR1 is WNHNN and CDR2 is SYGVQD in the germline V gene (reference sequence). This CDR3 is 14 amino acids long. The V end was cut by 1 base, the J end by 7 bases, with 11 bases between. CDR3 sequence reads: CASSELRPIQPQHF. The DNA of the CDR3 is TGCGCCAGCAGTGAGTTGCGCCCGATCCAGCCCCAGCATTTT.

The chain links TRBV9 to TRBJ2-5, with 10 nucleotides matching TRBD2. The junction had 6 bases not matched to a gene; V was cut back by 3 bases and J by 4 bases. This CDR3 spans 15 amino acids. Per germline, CDR1 SGDLS and CDR2 YYNGEE. Here the CDR3 DNA reads TGTGCCAGCAGCGGGACTAGCGGACGAGGAGAGACCCAGTACTTC. It encodes CASSGTSGRGETQYF. Using reference TRBV9 and TRBJ2-5 for the parts outside the CDR3, the full variable domain is DSGVTQTPKHLITATGQRVTLRCSPRSGDLSVYWYQQSLDQGLQFLIQYYNGEERAKGNILERFSAQQFPDLHSELNLSSLELGDSALYFCASSGTSGRGETQYFGPGTRLLVL.

The chain is built from TRBV5-5 and TRBJ1-6, with 12 nucleotides matching TRBD1. The CDR3 length is 16 residues. Unmatched junction bases numbered 8, after V lost 3 bases and J lost 10 bases. Germline V CDR1 and CDR2: SGHKS, YYEKEE (reference sequence). The DNA for the CDR3 is TGTGCCAGCAGCTCCCCGGGACAGGGGGCAAAGTCACCCCTCCACTTT. Its protein is CASSSPGQGAKSPLHF.

This chain joins TRBV7-9 and TRBJ1-2, with D possibly matching TRBD1 (6 bases). V was shortened by 6 bases and J by 6 bases, with 14 bases between the two germline ends. The CDR3 totals 13 residues. CDR1 and CDR2 (germline): SEHNR, FQNEAQ (reference sequence). This chain's CDR3 is CASSRDTQNGYTF. The DNA of the CDR3 is TGTGCCAGCAGTCGGGACACGCAAAATGGCTACACCTTC. The full variable domain, in which reference TRBV7-9 and TRBJ1-2 provide the parts outside the CDR3, is DTGVSQNPRHKITKRGQNVTFRCDPISEHNRLYWYRQTLGQGPEFLTYFQNEAQLEKSRLLSDRFSAERPKGSFSTLEIQRTEQGDSAMYLCASSRDTQNGYTFGSGTRLTVV.

The CDR3 here is CASQVLSGSADTQYF. CDR3 in DNA: TGTGCCAGCCAGGTACTCAGCGGGAGCGCAGATACGCAGTATTTT. This chain uses TRBV6-5 with TRBJ2-3, with 8 positions matching TRBD2. The germline CDR1 and CDR2 sequences are MNHEY and SVGAGI. The CDR3 is made up of 15 amino acids. Trimming removed 8 bases from V and 4 bases from J; junction bases left unmatched: 11.

The chain carries TRBV10-3 and TRBJ2-2; no firm D call. V shed 10 bases and J shed 1 base, with 16 bases lying between them. CDR3 length: 15 amino acids. CDR1 and CDR2 (germline): ENHRY, SYGVKD. CDR3 loop: CASRSGSENTGELFF. As DNA, the CDR3 is TGTGCCAGTCGGAGTGGAAGCGAGAACACCGGGGAGCTGTTTTTT.

This clone was counted a few times. The gene calls are TRBV6-5 and TRBJ2-7; 7 bases line up with TRBD2. This CDR3 is built from 14 residues. V lost 6 bases, J lost 4 bases, and 9 bases stayed unmatched. Germline values: CDR1 MNHEY, CDR2 SVGAGI. The CDR3 protein is CASSRDGRSYEQYF. DNA for the CDR3: TGTGCCAGCAGCCGTGACGGGAGGTCGTACGAGCAGTACTTC.

CDR3 DNA sequence: TGTGCTAGTGCCAGGGGACAGGGGGCGAACACCGGGGAGCTGTTTTTT. Translated, it gives CASARGQGANTGELFF. This chain links TRBV12-5 with TRBJ2-2; 11 nucleotides match TRBD1. The CDR3 spans 16 residues. The V gene's germline CDR1 is LGHNT and CDR2 FRNRAP. Unmatched junction bases numbered 4, after V lost 7 bases and J lost 0 bases.

This clone has only one observation. The chain uses TRBV19 and TRBJ1-5; no reliable D call. The CDR3 extends over 14 amino acids. With 6 bases removed from V and 6 bases from J, the gap between germline ends came to 15 bases. CDR1 is LNHDA and CDR2 is SQIVND in the germline V gene (reference sequence). CDR3: CASSPTGGFQPQHF. CDR3 bases: TGTGCCAGTAGCCCGACGGGCGGGTTTCAGCCCCAGCATTTT.

The rearrangement joins TRBV5-1 to TRBJ2-7, with 10 nucleotides matching TRBD2. Losses at the gene ends were 2 bases for V and 2 bases for J; bases not matched to a gene: 4. The CDR3 length is 15 residues. Germline CDR1 SGHRS, CDR2 YFSETQ. The CDR3 DNA reads TGCGCCAGCAGCTTCGGTGGACTAGCGGCCTACGAGCAGTACTTC. Its translation is CASSFGGLAAYEQYF. The variable domain in full, completed from reference TRBV5-1 and TRBJ2-7, reads KAGVTQTPRYLIKTRGQQVTLSCSPISGHRSVSWYQQTPGQGLQFLFEYFSETQRNKGNFPGRFSGRQFSNSRSEMNVSTLELGDSALYLCASSFGGLAAYEQYFGPGTRLTVT.